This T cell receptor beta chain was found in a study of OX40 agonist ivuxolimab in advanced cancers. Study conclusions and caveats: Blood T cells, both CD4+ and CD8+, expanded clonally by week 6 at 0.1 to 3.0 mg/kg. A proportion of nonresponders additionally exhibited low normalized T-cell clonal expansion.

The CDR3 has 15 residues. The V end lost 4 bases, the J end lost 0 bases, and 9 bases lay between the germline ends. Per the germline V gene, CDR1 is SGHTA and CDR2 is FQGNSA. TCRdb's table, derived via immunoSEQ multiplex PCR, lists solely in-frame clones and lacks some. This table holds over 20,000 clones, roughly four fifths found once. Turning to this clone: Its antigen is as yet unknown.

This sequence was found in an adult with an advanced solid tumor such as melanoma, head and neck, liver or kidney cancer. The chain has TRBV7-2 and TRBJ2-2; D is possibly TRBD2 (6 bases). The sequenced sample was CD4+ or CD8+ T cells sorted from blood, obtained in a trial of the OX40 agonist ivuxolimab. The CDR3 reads CASSWGLANTGELFF. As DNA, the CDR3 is TGTGCCAGCAGCTGGGGACTGGCGAACACCGGGGAGCTGTTTTTT.